This TCR beta chain comes out of a study of beta chain features in type 1 diabetes. Notes on the study in general: Researchers could not determine here whether HLA type influences TCRB rearrangement. High TCR expression in some cells could lead to their over-representation in cDNA sequencing. TCRB CDR3s from Type 1 diabetes patients were moderately but significantly shorter in all four CD4+ subsets. Patients with type 1 diabetes showed fewer VDJ junction insertions and more deletions. Compared with healthy donors, patients appeared to share more similar naive, central memory and regulatory TCRB repertoires.

CDR3 length: 17 amino acids. The germline V gene has CDR1 GTSNPN and CDR2 SVGIG (reference sequence). Trimming cost V 0 bases and J 3 bases, with 18 bases left between them. What was sequenced were expressed TCRB transcripts, since all of the isolated RNA had been reverse transcribed. The data were produced by immunoSEQ multiplex PCR, yet TCRdb's version contains in-frame clones alone and is incomplete. The sample lists about 700,000 clones, around an eighth occurring once. Only one count was recorded for this clone. Its antigen is not identified. The chain recombines TRBV30 with TRBJ2-1, with unresolved D. Material: naive CD4+ T cells from blood. This clonotype originated in a man between 18 and 29 years old with type 1 diabetes. In nucleotides, the CDR3 is TGTGCCTGGAGTGTAGGGCCGTTTCCGTCTCTCTACAATGAGCAGTTCTTC. It codes for CAWSVGPFPSLYNEQFF. The variable domain in full, completed from reference TRBV30 and TRBJ2-1, reads SQTIHQWPATLVQPVGSPLSLECTVEGTSNPNLYWYRQAAGRGLQLLFYSVGIGQISSEVPQNLSASRPQDRQFILSSKKLLLSDSGFYLCAWSVGPFPSLYNEQFFGPGTRLTVL.